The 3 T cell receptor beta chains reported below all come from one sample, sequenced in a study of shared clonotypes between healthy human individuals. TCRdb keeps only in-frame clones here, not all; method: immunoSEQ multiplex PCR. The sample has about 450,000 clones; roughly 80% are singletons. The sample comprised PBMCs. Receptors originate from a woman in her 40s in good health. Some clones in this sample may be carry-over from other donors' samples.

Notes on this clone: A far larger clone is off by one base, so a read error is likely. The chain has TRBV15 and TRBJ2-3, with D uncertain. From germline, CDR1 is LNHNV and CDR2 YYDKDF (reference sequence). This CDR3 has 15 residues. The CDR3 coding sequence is TGTGCCACCAGCCCTTTTGGCGGAGCCACAGATACGCGGTATTTT. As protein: CATSPFGGATDTRYF.

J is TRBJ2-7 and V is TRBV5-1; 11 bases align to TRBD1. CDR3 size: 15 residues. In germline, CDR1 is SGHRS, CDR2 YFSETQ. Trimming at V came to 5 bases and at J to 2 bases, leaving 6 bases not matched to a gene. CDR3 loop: CASRSGTGGTYEQYF. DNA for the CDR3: TGCGCCAGCAGATCCGGGACAGGGGGGACCTACGAGCAGTACTTC.

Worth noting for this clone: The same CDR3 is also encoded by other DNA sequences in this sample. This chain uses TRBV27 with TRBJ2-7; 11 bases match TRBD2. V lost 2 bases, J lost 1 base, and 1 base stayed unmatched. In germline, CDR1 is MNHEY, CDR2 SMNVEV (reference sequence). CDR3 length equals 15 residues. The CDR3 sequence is CASSLGTSGSYEQYF. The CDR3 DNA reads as TGTGCCAGCAGTTTAGGGACTAGCGGTTCCTACGAGCAGTACTTC.